Each of the 18 T cell receptor beta chains below was sequenced from the same sample in a study of type 1 and type 2 diabetes patients. The PCR template was genomic DNA. A primer set of 30 forward and 13 reverse primers amplified the CDR3. TCRdb recomputed calls from the multiplex PCR reads with MiXCR, one row per CDR3 protein. In the table there are approximately 260,000 distinct CDR3 sequences, roughly 48% of which are singletons. Sequenced material: peripheral blood mononuclear cells (PBMCs). These receptors were collected from a man in his late teens or twenties with type 2 diabetes.

The chain recombines TRBV6-5 with TRBJ1-2, with D maybe TRBD1 (5 bases). There are 12 residues in the CDR3. Between the trimmed V and J ends, which lost 0 bases and 8 bases, there was a span of 7 bases. Germline values: CDR1 MNHEY, CDR2 SVGAGI. The CDR3 reads CASSYSRGGYTF. Written as DNA, the CDR3 is TGTGCCAGCAGTTACTCTCGGGGCGGCTACACCTTC.

This clonotype was recorded only once. This chain joins TRBV7-6 and TRBJ1-2; 8 positions match TRBD1. With V trimmed by 3 bases and J by 8 bases, 5 bases remained unmatched. The CDR3 covers 13 residues. Germline V CDR1 and CDR2: SGHVS, FNYEAQ. The CDR3 nucleotides read TGTGCCAGCAGCTTCCAGGGGGCGGGAGGCTACACCTTC. This encodes CASSFQGAGGYTF.

The V gene is TRBV9, the J gene TRBJ1-6; D call uncertain. The germline V and J ends were trimmed by 0 bases and 6 bases, with 7 bases remaining between them. Germline V lookup: CDR1 SGDLS, CDR2 YYNGEE. The CDR3 has 14 amino acids. CDR3 DNA: TGTGCCAGCAGCGTAGCTCAGATTAATTCACCCCTCCACTTT. Its protein product is CASSVAQINSPLHF.

About this clonotype itself: This could be a read error, since a much larger clone is one nucleotide away. The V call is TRBV25-1, the J call TRBJ1-1; TRBD1 aligns across 7 bases. The ends lost 3 bases at V and 3 bases at J; junction bases unmatched: 4. The CDR3 spans 14 residues. Germline V lookup: CDR1 MGHDK, CDR2 SYGVNS. CDR3 coding DNA: TGTGCCAGCAGTGAGACAGGGTTAGACACTGAAGCTTTCTTT. Translation gives CASSETGLDTEAFF.

This clonotype was seen more than once but under ten times. The chain's CDR3 is CASSVGSSGVSNEQFF. Here the CDR3 DNA reads TGTGCCAGCAGCGTAGGGTCTAGCGGGGTGTCGAATGAGCAGTTCTTC. V and J are TRBV9 and TRBJ2-1, with 9 bases aligning to TRBD2. V dropped 0 bases and J dropped 7; count of bases not matched to a gene: 8. The CDR3 loop spans 16 amino acids. Germline loops: CDR1 SGDLS, CDR2 YYNGEE.

The CDR3 coding sequence is TGTGCCAGCACCTTGCCGCCAGGCGAGCAGTACTTC. Amino acids: CASTLPPGEQYF. This sequence joins TRBV6-5 and TRBJ2-7, with D uncertain. CDR1 is MNHEY, CDR2 SVGAGI, per germline. V was shortened by 7 bases and J by 6 bases, with 13 bases between the two germline ends. This CDR3 has 12 residues.

This chain links TRBV2 with TRBJ2-7, with a possible D match to TRBD1 (5 bases). V lost 10 bases and J lost 2, with 12 bases in between. CDR3 length: 12 residues. Germline CDR1 is SNHLY and CDR2 is FYNNEI. CDR3 loop: CATRVRTYEQYF. The CDR3 coding sequence is TGTGCCACCAGGGTACGAACCTACGAGCAGTACTTC.

Only a few counts were recorded for this clonotype. The chain carries TRBV12-3 or TRBV12-4 and TRBJ2-1, with 8 bases that match TRBD1. The CDR3 is 16 residues long. The trim removed 5 bases at V and 7 bases at J, leaving 13 bases unmatched. Written as DNA, the CDR3 is TGTGCCAGCAGTGACCCCGGGACAGGTCTAGGGAATGAGCAGTTCTTC. Protein: CASSDPGTGLGNEQFF.

This clonotype was seen a handful of times. The chain recombines TRBV12-5 with TRBJ1-1, with unresolved D. Germline V gene sequence: CDR1 LGHNT, CDR2 FRNRAP. The CDR3 consists of 11 residues. In DNA, the CDR3 is TGTGCCAGCAGATGGTCAGTTGAAGCTTTCTTT. This codes for CASRWSVEAFF.

The rearrangement uses TRBV20-1 and TRBJ1-1; 7 positions match TRBD1. CDR3 length equals 12 residues. In germline, CDR1 is DFQATT, CDR2 SNEGSKA (reference sequence). Unmatched junction bases numbered 5, after V lost 6 bases and J lost 4 bases. Here the CDR3 DNA reads TGCAGTGCCGGAGGGGGCGGCACTGAAGCTTTCTTT. This encodes CSAGGGGTEAFF.

The V gene is TRBV7-2, the J gene TRBJ2-7; 8 bases are a match to TRBD1. This CDR3 contains 15 residues. V lost 3 bases to trimming and J lost 5 bases; unmatched junction nucleotides: 9. Germline V gene lookup returns CDR1 SGHTA and CDR2 FQGNSA. The CDR3 sequence is CASSFLAGGFNEQYF. CDR3 DNA: TGTGCCAGCAGCTTCCTAGCAGGGGGCTTCAACGAGCAGTACTTC.

This chain joins TRBV20-1 and TRBJ2-7; tentative D call: TRBD1 (6 bases). V dropped 0 bases and J dropped 4 bases, with 19 bases sitting between them. The CDR3 has 16 residues. CDR1 is DFQATT, CDR2 SNEGSKA, per germline (reference sequence). CDR3 region: CSARDLRGSRSYEQYF. CDR3 nucleotides: TGCAGTGCTAGAGATCTTAGGGGGTCCAGGTCATACGAGCAGTACTTC.

In its sample, this clonotype was seen a few times. J is TRBJ2-7 and V is TRBV27; 10 bases agree with TRBD1. The CDR3 has 16 amino acids. Germline loops: CDR1 MNHEY, CDR2 SMNVEV (reference sequence). The V gene end was trimmed by 5 bases and the J gene end by 3 bases; junction bases not matched to a gene: 10. DNA of the CDR3: TGTGCCAGCAGTGGAGGGACAGGGGACTTCTACTACGAGCAGTACTTC. The encoded protein is CASSGGTGDFYYEQYF.

The chain combines TRBV19 with TRBJ1-5, with 11 bases identical to TRBD1. Germline lookup yields CDR1 LNHDA and CDR2 SQIVND (reference sequence). J lost 6 bases, V lost 5 bases, and 6 bases had no gene match. This CDR3 spans 15 amino acids. The DNA of the CDR3 is TGTGCCAGTAGTGCGGACAGGGGGCAAGGTCAGCCCCAGCATTTT. This codes for CASSADRGQGQPQHF.

The chain carries TRBV28 and TRBJ1-4; a possible D gene is TRBD1 (5 bases). The CDR3 has 16 amino acids. Germline V gives CDR1 MDHEN, CDR2 SYDVKM. Trimming stripped 3 bases from V and 0 bases from J, with 11 bases between. The DNA of the CDR3 is TGTGCCAGCAGTTTGGAGGGGATTGCAACTAATGAAAAACTGTTTTTT. Translating gives CASSLEGIATNEKLFF.

In this sample, this clonotype turned up a few times. The rearrangement uses TRBV9 and TRBJ2-1; D unclear. The CDR3 is 16 amino acids. Germline V CDR1 and CDR2: SGDLS, YYNGEE. Trimming removed 0 bases from V and 7 bases from J, with 17 bases in between. CDR3 residues: CASSVGGRVEHNEQFF. CDR3 coding DNA: TGTGCCAGCAGCGTAGGCGGTCGGGTTGAACATAATGAGCAGTTCTTC.

The V and J genes are TRBV7-3 and TRBJ2-5, with unresolved D. The germline gives CDR1 SGHTA, CDR2 FQGTGA. Trimming removed 2 bases from V and 2 bases from J, with 9 bases in between. The CDR3 spans 14 residues. The CDR3 DNA reads TGTGCCAGCAGCTTAGGTGGGCAGCAAGAGACCCAGTACTTC. It translates to CASSLGGQQETQYF.

The V gene is TRBV27, the J gene TRBJ2-7; D call uncertain. Trimming removed 3 bases at V and 0 bases at J, with 6 bases between. The CDR3 is 13 amino acids. CDR1 and CDR2 (germline): MNHEY, SMNVEV (reference sequence). CDR3 sequence: CASSLGNSYEQYF. The CDR3 DNA follows: TGTGCCAGCAGTTTGGGGAACTCCTACGAGCAGTACTTC.